This TCR beta chain is from a study of CD8+ T cells in alopecia areata. Overall study context: Patients given treatment had severity scored by the percentage of scalp area affected. Findings of the study overall: An increase in clonality over normal scalp was evident in lesional scalp, especially alopecia totalis/universalis. Because of a solitary nonresponder, the connection of baseline CD8+ expansion to response stays uncertain. Tofacitinib yielded significantly lower scalp clonality and fewer expanded CD8+ clones among the top 100.

Remarks on this clone: The antigen is unknown.

Sequencing templates came from extracted RNA that was reverse transcribed into cDNA. The data were produced by immunoSEQ multiplex PCR, yet TCRdb's version contains in-frame clones alone and is incomplete. The sample lists 150,000 to 250,000 clones, 55% to 70% occurring once. As to treatment: oral pan-JAK inhibitor, 5-10 mg twice daily. Per germline, CDR1 KGHSH and CDR2 LQKENI. The CDR3 is made up of 16 amino acids. Trimming removed 1 base at V and 2 bases at J, with 14 bases between. This chain uses TRBV18 with TRBJ1-1, with D unresolved. This clonotype was sampled from a human donor with alopecia areata. Sample: CD4+ T cells sorted from blood, taken at week 24, from a patient treated with tofacitinib. The CDR3 DNA follows: TGTGCCAGCTCACCACAGTTAAAGTGGGCTAACACTGAAGCTTTCTTT. Translating gives CASSPQLKWANTEAFF.